This T cell receptor beta chain came from a study of vaccination effects on CD4 cells after COVID-19. Study conclusions and caveats: Marked clonal contraction was seen late after vaccination (in both infection- and vaccine-induced clones).

For this clone: Its antigen is unknown.

When less than 13 days of culture had elapsed, CD4+ T cells were isolated. Sometime from March through December 2020, the person acquired a SARS-CoV-2 infection that PCR confirmed. The length of the CDR3 is 14 residues. Per the germline V gene, CDR1 is SGHAT and CDR2 is FQNNGV. The V end lost 6 bases, the J end lost 0 bases, and 11 bases lay between the germline ends. The assay was immunoSEQ multiplex PCR, and TCRdb's table has in-frame clones only and misses some. The sample yields more than 60,000 clones, 72% seen once. The TCR was taken from a human donor who had a prior SARS-CoV-2 infection. The material sequenced was CD4+ T cells from PBMCs cultured without peptide, taken before COVID-19 vaccination. The chain combines TRBV11-2 with TRBJ2-5; D gene uncertain. In nucleotides, the CDR3 is TGTGCCAGCAGGGGCAGACTGTACCAAGAGACCCAGTACTTC. Its translation is CASRGRLYQETQYF.